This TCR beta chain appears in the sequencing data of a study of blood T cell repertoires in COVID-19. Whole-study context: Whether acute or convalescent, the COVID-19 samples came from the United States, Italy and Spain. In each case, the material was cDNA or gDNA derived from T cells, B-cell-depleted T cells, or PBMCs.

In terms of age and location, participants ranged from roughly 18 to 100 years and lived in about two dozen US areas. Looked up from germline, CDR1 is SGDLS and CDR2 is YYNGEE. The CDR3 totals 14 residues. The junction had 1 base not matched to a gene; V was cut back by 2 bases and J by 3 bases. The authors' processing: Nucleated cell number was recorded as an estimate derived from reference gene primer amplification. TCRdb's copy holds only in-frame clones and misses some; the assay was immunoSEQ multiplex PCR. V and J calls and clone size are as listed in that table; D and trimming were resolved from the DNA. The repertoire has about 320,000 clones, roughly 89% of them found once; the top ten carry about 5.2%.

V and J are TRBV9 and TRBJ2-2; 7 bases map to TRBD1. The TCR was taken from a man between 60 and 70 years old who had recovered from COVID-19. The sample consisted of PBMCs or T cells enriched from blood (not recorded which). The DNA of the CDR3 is TGTGCCAGCAGCGTCCAGGGGGACACCGGGGAGCTGTTTTTT. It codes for CASSVQGDTGELFF.